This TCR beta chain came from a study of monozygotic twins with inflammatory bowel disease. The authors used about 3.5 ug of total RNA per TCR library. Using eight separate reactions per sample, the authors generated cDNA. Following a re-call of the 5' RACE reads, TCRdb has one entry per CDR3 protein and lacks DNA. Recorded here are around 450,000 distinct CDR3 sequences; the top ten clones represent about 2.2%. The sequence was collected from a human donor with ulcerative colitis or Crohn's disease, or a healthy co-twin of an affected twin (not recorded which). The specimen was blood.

The chain's CDR3 is CASSLELEGRAGELFF. The rearrangement joins TRBV7-8 to TRBJ2-2; TCRdb lists TRBD2, though no DNA is available to test this call. Germline CDR1 reads SGHVS; CDR2 reads FQNEAQ. This CDR3 region has 16 residues.